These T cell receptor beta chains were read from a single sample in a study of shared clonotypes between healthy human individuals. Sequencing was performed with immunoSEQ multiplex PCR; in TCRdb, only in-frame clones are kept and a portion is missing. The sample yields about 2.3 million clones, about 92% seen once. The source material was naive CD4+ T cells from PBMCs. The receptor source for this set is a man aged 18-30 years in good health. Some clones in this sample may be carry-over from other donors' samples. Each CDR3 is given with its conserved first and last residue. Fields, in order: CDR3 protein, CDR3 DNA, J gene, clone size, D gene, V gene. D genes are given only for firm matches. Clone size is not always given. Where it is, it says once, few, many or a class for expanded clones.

cdr3_aa: CAISEDGLSGNTIYF; cdr3_nt: TGTGCCATCAGTGAGGACGGCCTCTCTGGAAACACCATATATTTT; j_call: TRBJ1-3; clone_size: .; d_call: .; v_call: TRBV10-3
cdr3_aa: CASSLVRGPGELFF; cdr3_nt: TGTGCCAGCAGCTTGGTCCGGGGCCCCGGGGAGCTGTTTTTT; j_call: TRBJ2-2; clone_size: .; d_call: .; v_call: TRBV5-4
cdr3_aa: CASNNRGQGKTQYF; cdr3_nt: TGTGCCAGCAATAATAGGGGACAGGGGAAGACCCAGTACTTC; j_call: TRBJ2-5; clone_size: .; d_call: TRBD1; v_call: TRBV6-5
cdr3_aa: CASSERTGRYNEQFF; cdr3_nt: TGCGCCAGCAGCGAGCGGACAGGGAGATACAATGAGCAGTTCTTC; j_call: TRBJ2-1; clone_size: .; d_call: TRBD1; v_call: TRBV5-1
cdr3_aa: CASSFRVGGTDTQYF; cdr3_nt: TGCGCCAGCAGCTTTAGGGTAGGCGGCACAGATACGCAGTATTTT; j_call: TRBJ2-3; clone_size: .; d_call: .; v_call: TRBV5-1
cdr3_aa: CASRPSGLLAKNIQYF; cdr3_nt: TGTGCCAGCAGGCCGTCGGGGTTACTAGCCAAAAACATTCAGTACTTC; j_call: TRBJ2-4; clone_size: .; d_call: .; v_call: TRBV7-9
cdr3_aa: CAWTRQAGYTF; cdr3_nt: TGTGCCTGGACAAGACAGGCCGGCTACACCTTC; j_call: TRBJ1-2; clone_size: .; d_call: .; v_call: TRBV30
cdr3_aa: CASSLGLAGGETQYF; cdr3_nt: TGCGCCAGCAGCTTGGGACTAGCGGGGGGAGAGACCCAGTACTTC; j_call: TRBJ2-5; clone_size: .; d_call: TRBD2; v_call: TRBV5-1
cdr3_aa: CASSLGSGVAGGTDTQYF; cdr3_nt: TGTGCCAGCAGCTTGGGGAGTGGAGTAGCGGGAGGCACAGATACGCAGTATTTT; j_call: TRBJ2-3; clone_size: once; d_call: TRBD2; v_call: TRBV7-9
cdr3_aa: CASISYEQYF; cdr3_nt: TGCGCCAGCATTTCGTACGAGCAGTACTTC; j_call: TRBJ2-7; clone_size: .; d_call: .; v_call: TRBV10-2
cdr3_aa: CASTPQGHDNEQFF; cdr3_nt: TGTGCCAGCACCCCCCAGGGACACGACAATGAGCAGTTCTTC; j_call: TRBJ2-1; clone_size: .; d_call: .; v_call: TRBV5-6
cdr3_aa: CARDRVSFSYNEQFF; cdr3_nt: TGTGCCAGGGACAGGGTGTCCTTTTCCTACAATGAGCAGTTCTTC; j_call: TRBJ2-1; clone_size: .; d_call: TRBD1; v_call: TRBV2
cdr3_aa: CGGQHNEQFF; cdr3_nt: TGCGGGGGGCAGCACAATGAGCAGTTCTTC; j_call: TRBJ2-1; clone_size: .; d_call: .; v_call: TRBV29-1
cdr3_aa: CASSFSGSRTDTQYF; cdr3_nt: TGCGCCAGCAGCTTTAGCGGGAGTAGGACAGATACGCAGTATTTT; j_call: TRBJ2-3; clone_size: .; d_call: TRBD2; v_call: TRBV5-1
cdr3_aa: CASSSRRTGEGEKLFF; cdr3_nt: TGTGCCAGTAGTAGCCGTCGGACAGGGGAAGGTGAAAAACTGTTTTTT; j_call: TRBJ1-4; clone_size: .; d_call: TRBD1; v_call: TRBV19
cdr3_aa: CASSPRTVDTQYF; cdr3_nt: TGTGCCAGCTCACCCAGGACGGTCGATACGCAGTATTTT; j_call: TRBJ2-3; clone_size: .; d_call: .; v_call: TRBV18
cdr3_aa: CASSDRGYGYTF; cdr3_nt: TGTGCCAGCAGTGACCGGGGCTATGGCTACACCTTC; j_call: TRBJ1-2; clone_size: .; d_call: .; v_call: TRBV2
cdr3_aa: CASREDRAGETQYF; cdr3_nt: TGTGCCAGCAGAGAGGACAGGGCAGGAGAGACCCAGTACTTC; j_call: TRBJ2-5; clone_size: .; d_call: TRBD1; v_call: TRBV25-1
cdr3_aa: CASSQGQLNQPQHF; cdr3_nt: TGCGCCAGCAGCCAAGGACAGTTAAATCAGCCCCAGCATTTT; j_call: TRBJ1-5; clone_size: few; d_call: .; v_call: TRBV4-1
cdr3_aa: CASRLAGTLDTQYF; cdr3_nt: TGTGCCAGTAGACTAGCGGGAACTCTAGATACGCAGTATTTT; j_call: TRBJ2-3; clone_size: .; d_call: TRBD2; v_call: TRBV19
cdr3_aa: CASSLDLGRTGWVTEAFF; cdr3_nt: TGTGCCAGCAGCTTAGATCTGGGACGGACAGGCTGGGTCACTGAAGCTTTCTTT; j_call: TRBJ1-1; clone_size: .; d_call: TRBD1; v_call: TRBV11-2
cdr3_aa: CAWSETYNYGYTF; cdr3_nt: TGTGCCTGGAGCGAGACCTATAACTATGGCTACACCTTC; j_call: TRBJ1-2; clone_size: .; d_call: .; v_call: TRBV30
cdr3_aa: CASSPLGQGDYEQYF; cdr3_nt: TGTGCCAGCAGCCCCCTGGGGCAGGGGGACTACGAGCAGTACTTC; j_call: TRBJ2-7; clone_size: .; d_call: TRBD1; v_call: TRBV7-8
cdr3_aa: CASTSPQGGNQPQHF; cdr3_nt: TGCGCCAGCACCTCACCACAGGGGGGCAATCAGCCCCAGCATTTT; j_call: TRBJ1-5; clone_size: once; d_call: TRBD1; v_call: TRBV23-1
cdr3_aa: CASSGTLNTEAFF; cdr3_nt: TGTGCCAGCAGCGGGACTTTGAACACTGAAGCTTTCTTT; j_call: TRBJ1-1; clone_size: .; d_call: .; v_call: TRBV2
cdr3_aa: CASTPTPGSETQYF; cdr3_nt: TGTGCCAGCACCCCCACCCCCGGGTCAGAGACCCAGTACTTC; j_call: TRBJ2-5; clone_size: .; d_call: .; v_call: TRBV7-8
cdr3_aa: CASSYGSPYEQYF; cdr3_nt: TGTGCCAGTAGTTACGGGAGCCCCTACGAGCAGTACTTC; j_call: TRBJ2-7; clone_size: .; d_call: .; v_call: TRBV19
cdr3_aa: CASSDPGLAGEETQYF; cdr3_nt: TGTGCCAGCAGTGACCCGGGACTAGCGGGAGAAGAGACCCAGTACTTC; j_call: TRBJ2-5; clone_size: once; d_call: TRBD2; v_call: TRBV6-1
cdr3_aa: CASSPTGGRDEQFF; cdr3_nt: TGTGCCAGCAGCCCGACGGGAGGGCGGGATGAGCAGTTCTTC; j_call: TRBJ2-1; clone_size: .; d_call: TRBD2; v_call: TRBV9
cdr3_aa: CSVEAPEVDEQFF; cdr3_nt: TGCAGCGTTGAGGCCCCAGAGGTGGATGAGCAGTTCTTC; j_call: TRBJ2-1; clone_size: .; d_call: .; v_call: TRBV29-1
cdr3_aa: CASSPRLERGETQYF; cdr3_nt: TGTGCCAGCAGTCCGAGACTCGAGCGGGGGGAGACCCAGTACTTC; j_call: TRBJ2-5; clone_size: .; d_call: TRBD2; v_call: TRBV6-1
cdr3_aa: CASRGGADSQETQYF; cdr3_nt: TGCGCCAGCAGGGGAGGGGCGGATAGCCAAGAGACCCAGTACTTC; j_call: TRBJ2-5; clone_size: .; d_call: TRBD2; v_call: TRBV5-1
cdr3_aa: CASSYLGYQSTDTQYF; cdr3_nt: TGTGCCAGCAGTTACTTGGGCTACCAATCCACAGATACGCAGTATTTT; j_call: TRBJ2-3; clone_size: .; d_call: .; v_call: TRBV6-5
cdr3_aa: CASSFRGLAGASQAEQFF; cdr3_nt: TGTGCCAGCAGCTTCCGCGGACTAGCGGGAGCCTCGCAAGCTGAGCAGTTCTTC; j_call: TRBJ2-1; clone_size: .; d_call: TRBD2; v_call: TRBV7-9
cdr3_aa: CASRTGTNGYTF; cdr3_nt: TGTGCCAGCAGAACCGGGACCAATGGCTACACCTTC; j_call: TRBJ1-2; clone_size: .; d_call: .; v_call: TRBV6-5
cdr3_aa: CASRRGGGYTF; cdr3_nt: TGTGCCAGCAGACGCGGGGGCGGCTACACCTTC; j_call: TRBJ1-2; clone_size: .; d_call: .; v_call: TRBV28
cdr3_aa: CASSFRVLAKNIQYF; cdr3_nt: TGTGCCAGCAGTTTTAGGGTACTAGCCAAAAACATTCAGTACTTC; j_call: TRBJ2-4; clone_size: once; d_call: .; v_call: TRBV27
cdr3_aa: CASRGGSYQETQYF; cdr3_nt: TGCGCCAGCAGGGGAGGGAGCTATCAAGAGACCCAGTACTTC; j_call: TRBJ2-5; clone_size: .; d_call: TRBD2; v_call: TRBV5-1
cdr3_aa: CASSDGRRKETQYF; cdr3_nt: TGTGCCAGTAGTGACGGAAGGAGAAAAGAGACCCAGTACTTC; j_call: TRBJ2-5; clone_size: once; d_call: .; v_call: TRBV19
cdr3_aa: CASSPRTGDYEQYF; cdr3_nt: TGCGCCAGCAGTCCAAGGACAGGGGACTACGAGCAGTACTTC; j_call: TRBJ2-7; clone_size: .; d_call: TRBD1; v_call: TRBV4-3
cdr3_aa: CASSPVGPYTHEQFF; cdr3_nt: TGTGCCAGCTCACCCGTGGGGCCCTATACCCATGAGCAGTTCTTC; j_call: TRBJ2-1; clone_size: once; d_call: .; v_call: TRBV18
cdr3_aa: CASCGTVSTDTQYF; cdr3_nt: TGTGCCAGCTGTGGGACGGTCAGCACAGATACGCAGTATTTT; j_call: TRBJ2-3; clone_size: .; d_call: .; v_call: TRBV27
cdr3_aa: CASSPDRDRGSRDSGANVLTF; cdr3_nt: TGTGCCAGCAGTCCCGATAGGGACAGGGGCTCACGCGATTCTGGGGCCAACGTCCTGACTTTC; j_call: TRBJ2-6; clone_size: .; d_call: TRBD1; v_call: TRBV28